This T cell receptor (beta chain) is drawn from a study of blood T cell repertoires in COVID-19. The wider study: Nucleic acid was either cDNA or gDNA, and it came from T cells, B-cell-depleted T cells, or PBMCs.

The CDR3 runs to 13 residues. The germline gives CDR1 SQVTM, CDR2 ANQGSEA. Trimming pared 6 bases from V and 3 bases from J, leaving 12 bases between. Seattle's enrolled individuals joined amid active infection and were then monitored longitudinally. This clone appeared once. Libraries were prepared by immunoSEQ multiplex PCR; TCRdb keeps only in-frame clonotypes and omits some of them. The sample has 270,000 or so clones; approximately 84% are singletons. The TCR sequence derives from a human donor with COVID-19, enrolled during active disease. The donor label of this sample is uncertain. The sequenced sample was peripheral blood. The chain carries TRBV29-1 and TRBJ1-5; D uncertain. CDR3 nucleotides: TGCAGCGTGGGCGGAGTCTTCAATCAGCCCCAGCATTTT. The encoded protein is CSVGGVFNQPQHF.